This T cell receptor beta chain was sequenced in a study of CD8 T cells in Susac syndrome. Study details: At the time their blood was drawn, patients with Susac syndrome were either therapy-naive, on corticosteroids (with some of them also receiving intravenous immunoglobulin), or on intravenous immunoglobulin alone. Study-wide points: Clonal expansion was missing from Susac syndrome CD4+ T cell repertoires.

Turning to this clonotype: Its antigen is as yet unknown.

When the RNA was reverse transcribed, random hexamers were used with an input of about 0.5 to 1 ug. The TCR beta CDR3 was amplified by immunoSEQ multiplex PCR across 54 Vbeta, 13 Jbeta. TCRdb passed the immunoSEQ multiplex PCR reads through MiXCR, listing each CDR3 protein once. The data contain over 120,000 distinct CDR3 sequences, approximately 95% of them seen just once; the ten biggest clones take up roughly 0.14%. The CDR3 loop spans 15 amino acids. Germline-derived CDR1 and CDR2 are LNHNV and YYDKDF (reference sequence). V shed 2 bases and J shed 8 bases, with 17 bases lying between them. Sequencing of TCR beta was carried out in blood CD8+ and CD4+ T cells.

Sequenced sample: CD4+ T cells from PBMCs. This receptor was obtained from a human donor with Susac syndrome. V and J are TRBV15 and TRBJ2-3, with D perhaps matching TRBD1 (5 bases). The CDR3 spells CATSRYPSGSVTQYF. Written as DNA, the CDR3 is TGTGCCACCAGCAGATATCCCTCAGGGTCAGTTACGCAGTATTTT.